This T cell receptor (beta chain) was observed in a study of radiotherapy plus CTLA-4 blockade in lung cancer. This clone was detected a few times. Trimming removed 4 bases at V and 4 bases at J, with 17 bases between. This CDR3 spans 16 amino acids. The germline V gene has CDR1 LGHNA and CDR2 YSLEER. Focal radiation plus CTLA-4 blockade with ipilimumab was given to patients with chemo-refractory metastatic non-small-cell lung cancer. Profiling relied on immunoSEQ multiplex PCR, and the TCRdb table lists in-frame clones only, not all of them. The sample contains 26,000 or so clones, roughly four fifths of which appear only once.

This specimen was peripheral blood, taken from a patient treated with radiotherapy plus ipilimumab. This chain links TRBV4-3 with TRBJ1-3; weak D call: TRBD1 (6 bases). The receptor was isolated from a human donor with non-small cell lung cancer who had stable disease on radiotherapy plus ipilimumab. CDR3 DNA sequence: TGCGCCAGCAGCCCACACAACCTGGACAGCGGAAACACCATATATTTT. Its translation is CASSPHNLDSGNTIYF.